This T cell receptor beta chain stems from a study of T cell repertoires in cytomegalovirus infection. Across the study: Newly reported HLA-C-restricted and thoroughly characterized HLA-B-restricted CMV epitopes were employed. Indications came from public TCR beta signatures; they pointed to CMV infection and to a matching HLA type.

About this clonotype itself: The antigen is undetermined.

Trimming stripped 2 bases from V and 8 bases from J, with 16 bases between. From germline, CDR1 is LNHDA and CDR2 SQIVND (reference sequence). The CDR3 consists of 15 residues. Each CDR3 protein gets one entry after TCRdb re-called the reads with MiXCR. The sample has tens of thousands of distinct CDR3 sequences, roughly 20% seen once. Study-level findings and limits: Using cumulative public TCR beta family frequency, the authors identified those who carried CMV together with the relevant HLA.

The TCR originated in a human donor in good health (CMV status not recorded). Some clones in this sample may be carry-over from other donors' samples. The sample was CD8+ T cells from cultured PBMCs, taken from culture after CMV antigen stimulation. The gene calls are TRBV19 and TRBJ1-5, with D possibly matching TRBD1 (6 bases). The CDR3 coding sequence is TGTGCCAGTAGTATAATGGGGGGCAGGACGGAGCCCCAGCATTTT. Protein product: CASSIMGGRTEPQHF.